The rows below give T cell receptor beta chains drawn from one sample of a study of shared clonotypes between healthy human individuals. This table comes from immunoSEQ multiplex PCR, and its TCRdb copy is limited to in-frame clones, with some not included. The data hold approximately 1.9 million clones, with roughly 93% observed a single time. Sequencing input: naive CD8+ T cells from PBMCs. These receptors all come from a man aged 18 to 29 in good health. Some clones in this sample may be carry-over from other donors' samples. Each CDR3 is given with its conserved first and last residue. The D gene is left open where the match is weak.

j_gene: TRBJ2-7
v_gene: TRBV28
d_gene: NA
CDR3aa: CASSSAPGGGFTEQYF

j_gene: TRBJ2-1
v_gene: TRBV19
d_gene: TRBD2
CDR3aa: CASSMRLADQSFF

j_gene: TRBJ1-5
v_gene: TRBV15
d_gene: NA
CDR3aa: CATSRGSGESNQPQHF

j_gene: TRBJ2-7
v_gene: TRBV4-1
d_gene: TRBD1
CDR3aa: CASSQDWGQGFFEQYF

j_gene: TRBJ2-7
v_gene: TRBV7-2
d_gene: TRBD1
CDR3aa: CASSLLGTGGYEQYF

j_gene: TRBJ1-2
v_gene: TRBV29-1
d_gene: NA
CDR3aa: CSVVFLGSSNYGYTF

j_gene: TRBJ1-4
v_gene: TRBV7-9
d_gene: NA
CDR3aa: CASSPPVGEKLFF

j_gene: TRBJ2-3
v_gene: TRBV28
d_gene: NA
CDR3aa: CASSFDEDRTDTQYF

j_gene: TRBJ2-7
v_gene: TRBV2
d_gene: NA
CDR3aa: CASSGHAYEQYF

j_gene: TRBJ2-2
v_gene: TRBV9
d_gene: NA
CDR3aa: CASSVGRGGTGELFF

j_gene: TRBJ1-3
v_gene: TRBV6-6
d_gene: NA
CDR3aa: CASSYGQPHSGNTIYF

j_gene: TRBJ2-7
v_gene: TRBV5-4
d_gene: NA
CDR3aa: CASSLHDLGAYEQYF

j_gene: TRBJ2-5
v_gene: TRBV7-9
d_gene: NA
CDR3aa: CASSPGGRGEGETQYF

j_gene: TRBJ1-2
v_gene: TRBV6-5
d_gene: TRBD1
CDR3aa: CASSCGTGGYGYTF

j_gene: TRBJ1-2
v_gene: TRBV11-2
d_gene: TRBD1
CDR3aa: CASSLGGGPIYGYTF

j_gene: TRBJ1-2
v_gene: TRBV25-1
d_gene: NA
CDR3aa: CASRKNTVGGDYTF

j_gene: TRBJ2-7
v_gene: TRBV4-1
d_gene: NA
CDR3aa: CASSQWSGYEQYF

j_gene: TRBJ1-2
v_gene: TRBV6-5
d_gene: NA
CDR3aa: CASSYSRQGYTF

j_gene: TRBJ2-1
v_gene: TRBV2
d_gene: NA
CDR3aa: CASSPLDNEQFF

j_gene: TRBJ2-7
v_gene: TRBV7-2
d_gene: NA
CDR3aa: CASSVRTGYAAWVYEQYF

j_gene: TRBJ1-1
v_gene: TRBV27
d_gene: NA
CDR3aa: CASSLGMNTEAFF

j_gene: TRBJ2-7
v_gene: TRBV14
d_gene: TRBD2
CDR3aa: CASSHPAGGIYEQYF

j_gene: TRBJ2-1
v_gene: TRBV12-5
d_gene: TRBD2
CDR3aa: CASGGTSGSKGEQFF

j_gene: TRBJ2-1
v_gene: TRBV28
d_gene: NA
CDR3aa: CASRPDGAYNEQFF

j_gene: TRBJ2-1
v_gene: TRBV27
d_gene: NA
CDR3aa: CASSLLGQGRDPGSYNEQFF

j_gene: TRBJ2-3
v_gene: TRBV4-3
d_gene: TRBD2
CDR3aa: CASSPGTNLGGTDTQYF

j_gene: TRBJ2-1
v_gene: TRBV5-1
d_gene: NA
CDR3aa: CASSLGAGEQFF

j_gene: TRBJ2-1
v_gene: TRBV7-6
d_gene: TRBD2
CDR3aa: CASSPELAESYNEQFF

j_gene: TRBJ1-2
v_gene: TRBV10-3
d_gene: TRBD1
CDR3aa: CAITGDRVYYTF

j_gene: TRBJ1-2
v_gene: TRBV5-1
d_gene: NA
CDR3aa: CASSLYVAREKGGYTF

j_gene: TRBJ2-6
v_gene: TRBV19
d_gene: NA
CDR3aa: CASSQSSGANVLTF

j_gene: TRBJ2-1
v_gene: TRBV9
d_gene: NA
CDR3aa: CASSVFEGSYNEQFF

j_gene: TRBJ1-2
v_gene: TRBV6-1
d_gene: NA
CDR3aa: CASSETAHGYTF

j_gene: TRBJ2-5
v_gene: TRBV13
d_gene: NA
CDR3aa: CASSFMVQAEGETQYF

j_gene: TRBJ1-2
v_gene: TRBV6-1
d_gene: TRBD1
CDR3aa: CASSAQGTEVNYGYTF

j_gene: TRBJ2-5
v_gene: TRBV7-9
d_gene: NA
CDR3aa: CASSPSVRETQYF

j_gene: TRBJ1-2
v_gene: TRBV4-3
d_gene: NA
CDR3aa: CASSQVRVGDKGYTF

j_gene: TRBJ1-1
v_gene: TRBV27
d_gene: NA
CDR3aa: CASSRTATEAFF

j_gene: TRBJ2-2
v_gene: TRBV9
d_gene: NA
CDR3aa: CASSVSGNGELFF

j_gene: TRBJ1-3
v_gene: TRBV27
d_gene: NA
CDR3aa: CASSFDRGNTIYF

j_gene: TRBJ1-2
v_gene: TRBV29-1
d_gene: TRBD1
CDR3aa: CSVEDRGDYGYTF

j_gene: TRBJ2-2
v_gene: TRBV6-6
d_gene: NA
CDR3aa: CASGRTGTDSSGELFF

j_gene: TRBJ2-1
v_gene: TRBV5-5
d_gene: NA
CDR3aa: CASSLDGGNEQFF

j_gene: TRBJ2-7
v_gene: TRBV7-9
d_gene: TRBD1
CDR3aa: CASSPKDRGFEQYF

j_gene: TRBJ2-1
v_gene: TRBV27
d_gene: NA
CDR3aa: CASSLLPAGPYYNEQFF